The 18 T cell receptor beta chains given below trace back to one sample, sequenced in a study of cytomegalovirus exposure and HLA in healthy donors. The PCR employed 60 Vbeta primers together with 13 Jbeta primers. TCRdb's copy holds only in-frame clones and misses some; the assay was immunoSEQ multiplex PCR. The data hold some 130,000 clones, with approximately 79% observed a single time. Sequenced: PBMCs. The receptors shown here come from a man aged 50-59 years in good health and CMV-seropositive.

The chain couples TRBV19 to TRBJ2-6; 12 bases map to TRBD2. V lost 5 bases, J lost 0 bases, and 11 bases stayed unmatched. This CDR3 contains 20 residues. The V gene's germline CDR1 is LNHDA and CDR2 SQIVND (reference sequence). The CDR3 bases are TGTGCCAGTAGTCTGCCACCGGGACTAGCGGGTAGCTCTGGGGCCAACGTCCTGACTTTC. Translated: CASSLPPGLAGSSGANVLTF.

The V call is TRBV13, the J call TRBJ2-2; a weak D match, TRBD2 (6 bases). The CDR3 consists of 17 residues. V lost 4 bases to trimming and J lost 1 base, with 16 bases between them. CDR1 is PRHDT, CDR2 FYEKMQ, per germline (reference sequence). The CDR3 loop is CASSWRGSGLNTGELFF. The CDR3 DNA is TGTGCCAGCAGCTGGAGGGGAAGCGGGTTGAACACCGGGGAGCTGTTTTTT.

The sample holds a few counts of this clone. The chain links TRBV2 to TRBJ1-1, with TRBD1 identical over 7 bases. This CDR3 is built from 13 residues. Per germline, CDR1 SNHLY and CDR2 FYNNEI. Losses at the gene ends were 10 bases for V and 0 bases for J; bases not matched to a gene: 5. CDR3 protein: CATRQGLNTEAFF. CDR3 in DNA: TGTGCCACCCGACAGGGACTGAACACTGAAGCTTTCTTT. Complete variable domain (other parts from reference TRBV2 and TRBJ1-1): EPEVTQTPSHQVTQMGQEVILRCVPISNHLYFYWYRQILGQKVEFLVSFYNNEISEKSEIFDDQFSVERPDGSNFTLKIRSTKLEDSAMYFCATRQGLNTEAFFGQGTRLTVV.

The CDR3 is CASSLAGTSESYNEQFF. The CDR3 coding sequence is TGTGCCAGCAGCTTAGCCGGGACTTCCGAATCCTACAATGAGCAGTTCTTC. This chain joins TRBV7-2 and TRBJ2-1, with D tentatively TRBD2 (6 bases). Between the trimmed V and J ends, which lost 0 bases and 1 base, there was a span of 13 bases. Germline assignment: CDR1 SGHTA and CDR2 FQGNSA. The CDR3 sequence is 17 residues long.

The chain couples TRBV4-1 to TRBJ1-2; D is perhaps TRBD1 (5 bases). The germline CDR1 and CDR2 sequences are MGHRA and YSYEKL. The germline V and J ends were trimmed by 7 bases and 4 bases, with 10 bases remaining between them. The CDR3 sequence is 12 residues long. DNA of the CDR3: TGCGCCAGCAAAGGGGAGGTCTATGGCTACACCTTC. Protein: CASKGEVYGYTF.

This clone was counted only a few times. The V gene is TRBV6-6, the J gene TRBJ1-6; the D is unclear. Trimming stripped 2 bases from V and 7 bases from J, with 6 bases between. There are 13 residues in the CDR3. Per the germline V gene, CDR1 is MNHNY and CDR2 is SVGAGI (reference sequence). For the CDR3, the DNA is TGTGCCAGCAGTTACGCGCCCAATTCACCCCTCCACTTT. It translates to CASSYAPNSPLHF.

Written as DNA, the CDR3 is TGTGCCAGCAGTCCCCGGGACAGGCGATACAATGAGCAGTTCTTC. This encodes CASSPRDRRYNEQFF. The chain is built from TRBV27 and TRBJ2-1; 8 nucleotides agree with TRBD1. The CDR3 is 15 amino acids. The J segment lost 4 bases and the V segment lost 5 bases, leaving 7 bases of the junction unmatched. CDR1 is MNHEY, CDR2 SMNVEV, per germline (reference sequence).

The CDR3 region has the DNA TGCGCCAGCGCCCCCTCTAGACAGGGGGGAAGGGAGACCCAGTACTTC. Amino acid sequence: CASAPSRQGGRETQYF. This sequence joins TRBV5-1 and TRBJ2-5; 9 nucleotides match TRBD1. Germline values: CDR1 SGHRS, CDR2 YFSETQ. The CDR3 loop spans 16 amino acids. V shed 7 bases, J shed 5 bases, and the junction held 15 bases outside the gene matches.

In this sample, this clone turned up once. The V gene is TRBV5-1, the J gene TRBJ1-4; TRBD1 agrees at 10 bases. Unmatched junction bases numbered 8, after V lost 3 bases and J lost 3 bases. The CDR3 extends over 17 amino acids. Per germline, CDR1 SGHRS and CDR2 YFSETQ. The CDR3 bases are TGCGCCAGCAGCTGGGCTGGACAGGGGGGCGCTAATGAAAAACTGTTTTTT. Its protein product is CASSWAGQGGANEKLFF.

The chain joins TRBV5-1 to TRBJ2-3; D perhaps matches TRBD1 (5 bases). Trimming shortened V by 0 bases and J by 1 base, and 12 bases separated the two germline ends. Germline CDR1 and CDR2: SGHRS and YFSETQ. This CDR3 has 16 amino acids. The CDR3 DNA follows: TGCGCCAGCAGCTTGGTAGTGCTAGGGGGCACAGATACGCAGTATTTT. As protein: CASSLVVLGGTDTQYF.

The chain combines TRBV27 with TRBJ1-4; D is perhaps TRBD1 (6 bases). The CDR3 is 14 amino acids. Germline lookup yields CDR1 MNHEY and CDR2 SMNVEV (reference sequence). Trimming stripped 6 bases from V and 6 bases from J, with 14 bases between. CDR3 residues: CASSRDMDYEKLFF. CDR3 coding DNA: TGTGCCAGCAGCCGGGACATGGATTATGAAAAACTGTTTTTT.

The genes are TRBV5-4 and TRBJ2-3; TRBD2 agrees at 10 bases. The germline gives CDR1 SGHNT, CDR2 YYREEE (reference sequence). The junction had 8 bases not matched to a gene; V was cut back by 1 base and J by 6 bases. The CDR3 spans 16 residues. CDR3 nucleotide sequence: TGTGCCAGCAGCTTGTCGTCTAGCGGGGGACCCGATACGCAGTATTTT. This codes for CASSLSSSGGPDTQYF. The whole variable domain, remainder taken from reference TRBV5-4 and TRBJ2-3, is ETGVTQSPTHLIKTRGQQVTLRCSSQSGHNTVSWYQQALGQGPQFIFQYYREEENGRGNFPPRFSGLQFPNYSSELNVNALELDDSALYLCASSLSSSGGPDTQYFGPGTRLTVL.

The J gene is TRBJ2-3, the V gene TRBV5-4; possible D gene TRBD1, 6 bases. Per germline, CDR1 SGHNT and CDR2 YYREEE (reference sequence). V was trimmed by 4 bases and J by 3 bases, leaving 12 bases between them. This CDR3 has 14 amino acids. CDR3 residues: CASSQKTGTDTQYF. DNA for the CDR3: TGTGCCAGCAGCCAAAAGACAGGTACAGATACGCAGTATTTT. Full variable domain (rest looked up from reference TRBV5-4 and TRBJ2-3): ETGVTQSPTHLIKTRGQQVTLRCSSQSGHNTVSWYQQALGQGPQFIFQYYREEENGRGNFPPRFSGLQFPNYSSELNVNALELDDSALYLCASSQKTGTDTQYFGPGTRLTVL.

CDR3 sequence (DNA): TGTGCCAGCTCACCTACGAGAAGGGGGGGGCGCACAGGATATGGCTACACCTTC. It translates to CASSPTRRGGRTGYGYTF. The genes are TRBV18 and TRBJ1-2, with a possible D match to TRBD1 (6 bases). The CDR3 contains 18 residues. V was clipped by 3 bases and J by 5 bases, with 25 bases between them. In germline, CDR1 is KGHSH, CDR2 LQKENI.

This clone was seen more than once but under ten times. CDR3 DNA sequence: TGTGCCACCATGGGGGACAGGAGTTTTAATAATTCACCCCTCCACTTT. This sequence encodes CATMGDRSFNNSPLHF. This chain links TRBV19 with TRBJ1-6; TRBD1 matches 8 bases. With 10 bases clipped from V and 5 bases from J, the junction kept 13 bases outside the gene matches. The CDR3 covers 16 residues. Germline CDR1 reads LNHDA; CDR2 reads SQIVND (reference sequence).

About this clone: Other DNA sequences in this specimen translate into the identical CDR3. The rearrangement joins TRBV19 to TRBJ1-5; the match to TRBD1 covers 8 bases. CDR3 length equals 14 residues. Trimming cost V 3 bases and J 6 bases; bases outside gene matches: 4. Germline V gene lookup returns CDR1 LNHDA and CDR2 SQIVND (reference sequence). CDR3: CASSIRGPAQPQHF. The CDR3 DNA is TGTGCCAGTAGTATCAGGGGGCCAGCTCAGCCCCAGCATTTT. The full variable domain, in which reference TRBV19 and TRBJ1-5 provide the parts outside the CDR3, is DGGITQSPKYLFRKEGQNVTLSCEQNLNHDAMYWYRQDPGQGLRLIYYSQIVNDFQKGDIAEGYSVSREKKESFPLTVTSAQKNPTAFYLCASSIRGPAQPQHFGDGTRLSIL.

The chain is built from TRBV7-2 and TRBJ2-3, with a possible D match to TRBD2 (5 bases). Germline V gene sequence: CDR1 SGHTA, CDR2 FQGNSA. The V end was cut by 8 bases, the J end by 10 bases, with 10 bases between. The CDR3 has 10 amino acids. CDR3 DNA sequence: TGTGCCAGCGGGGAGACCGCGCAGTATTTT. This gives the protein CASGETAQYF.

The CDR3 bases are TGTGCCAGCAGCTTCTTAGGGACAGGGGATGAAGCTTTCTTT. It yields the protein CASSFLGTGDEAFF. The rearrangement links TRBV5-4 to TRBJ1-1; 10 nucleotides line up with TRBD1. J lost 7 bases, V lost 2 bases, and 5 bases had no gene match. CDR1 and CDR2 from the germline V gene are SGHNT and YYREEE (reference sequence). CDR3 size: 14 residues.